The sequence of this T cell receptor (beta chain) was determined in a study of PD-1 blockade in classical Hodgkin lymphoma. Measured with immunoSEQ multiplex PCR; TCRdb has only the in-frame clones, and not every one. Counted here are 66,000 or so clones, 60% to 80% occurring once; the ten biggest clones make up approximately 9%. V was shortened by 6 bases and J by 3 bases, with 5 bases between the two germline ends. The CDR3 covers 12 residues. CDR1 is SNHLY and CDR2 is FYNNEI in the germline V gene. General observations from the study: Before treatment, complete responders showed about the same diversity as newly diagnosed patients. By C4D1 there was a significant rise in CD4+ TCR diversity but not in CD8+ TCR diversity.

Regarding this clone: Its matching antigen is unknown. This sample also contains other DNA sequences that code for the same CDR3.

Each patient relapsed following autologous stem cell transplantation, and prior brentuximab vedotin exposure differed. The starting material was peripheral blood mononuclear cells (PBMCs), obtained before the second cycle of nivolumab. The V call is TRBV2, the J call TRBJ1-4; unclear D gene. The source of this sequence is a human donor with classical Hodgkin lymphoma. CDR3 DNA sequence: TGTGCCAGCAGGGGATCTAATGAAAAACTGTTTTTT. This gives the protein CASRGSNEKLFF. Full variable domain (outside the CDR3, taken from reference TRBV2 and TRBJ1-4): EPEVTQTPSHQVTQMGQEVILRCVPISNHLYFYWYRQILGQKVEFLVSFYNNEISEKSEIFDDQFSVERPDGSNFTLKIRSTKLEDSAMYFCASRGSNEKLFFGSGTQLSVL.